This passage covers 26 T cell receptor beta chains from one sample sequenced in a study of regulatory T cells in long-lasting Graves disease. Regarding time point: persistent/refractory GD, antithyroid drugs over 5 years with positive TRAb. The TCR library was prepared using RNA isolated from PBMCs. Investigators prepared the TCR beta libraries by applying iRepertoire HTBI primers and Arm-PCR of CDR3 regions. TCRdb redid the calling of the multiplex PCR reads with MiXCR, one entry per CDR3 protein. Of around 510,000 distinct CDR3 sequences in the sample, less than 25% were seen once. The sample here was peripheral blood mononuclear cells (PBMCs), taken when the disease was refractory, from a patient treated with antithyroid drugs. These TCRs come from a female donor with Graves disease.

As to this clonotype: Given a much more abundant clone one base away, this may be a read error. This rearrangement joins TRBV29-1 to TRBJ1-5; D might be TRBD1 (6 bases). Germline assignment: CDR1 SQVTM and CDR2 ANQGSEA. This CDR3 is 14 amino acids long. Between the trimmed V and J ends, which lost 4 bases and 4 bases, there was a span of 14 bases. In DNA, the CDR3 is TGCAGCGTTGCGGGGGACAAGGATAATCAGCCCCAGCATTTT. As protein: CSVAGDKDNQPQHF.

This clonotype was found many times. This chain links TRBV28 with TRBJ2-7; unclear D gene. With 3 bases removed from V and 6 bases from J, the gap between germline ends came to 15 bases. This CDR3 contains 14 residues. Germline V gene sequence: CDR1 MDHEN, CDR2 SYDVKM. CDR3 sequence: CASSLVASTPEQYF. The CDR3 DNA follows: TGTGCCAGCAGTTTGGTTGCCTCTACCCCCGAGCAGTACTTC.

The sample holds a few counts of this clonotype. The J gene is TRBJ2-7, the V gene TRBV9, with D perhaps TRBD1 (6 bases). The CDR3 extends over 15 amino acids. V lost 3 bases and J 3 bases, leaving 16 bases between the germline ends. CDR1 and CDR2 from the germline V gene are SGDLS and YYNGEE. The CDR3 loop reads CASSASGVGSYEQYF. The CDR3 DNA follows: TGTGCCAGCAGCGCCTCAGGGGTAGGGAGCTACGAGCAGTACTTC.

This clonotype was observed a handful of times. The V and J genes are TRBV19 and TRBJ2-7, with TRBD2 as a possible D gene (6 bases). Trimming removed 6 bases from V and 3 bases from J, with 12 bases in between. Germline CDR1 LNHDA, CDR2 SQIVND (reference sequence). CDR3 length: 13 amino acids. The CDR3 DNA follows: TGTGCCAGTAGAAAGACAGCGGGCTACGAGCAGTACTTC. Protein: CASRKTAGYEQYF. Using reference TRBV19 and TRBJ2-7 for the parts outside the CDR3, the full variable domain is DGGITQSPKYLFRKEGQNVTLSCEQNLNHDAMYWYRQDPGQGLRLIYYSQIVNDFQKGDIAEGYSVSREKKESFPLTVTSAQKNPTAFYLCASRKTAGYEQYFGPGTRLTVT.

This clonotype was found many times. The chain has TRBV11-2 and TRBJ2-7; maybe TRBD2 (6 bases). This CDR3 spans 15 amino acids. Germline CDR1 SGHAT, CDR2 FQNNGV. V lost 5 bases and J 1 base, leaving 15 bases between the germline ends. CDR3 loop: CASSRGTGPSYEQYF. CDR3 coding DNA: TGTGCCAGCAGCCGCGGGACTGGGCCGTCCTACGAGCAGTACTTC.

The chain couples TRBV15 to TRBJ2-2; 9 nucleotides match TRBD1. The V and J ends lost 4 bases and 1 base, in that order; junction bases with no gene match: 7. CDR1 and CDR2 (germline): LNHNV, YYDKDF (reference sequence). CDR3 length: 17 residues. CDR3 bases: TGTGCCACCAGCAACCCTCGGGACAGGGTGAACACCGGGGAGCTGTTTTTT. The encoded protein is CATSNPRDRVNTGELFF.

A note on this clonotype: A junction boundary mismatches the germline segment, possibly from a read error. This chain joins TRBV5-1 and TRBJ2-2; weak D call: TRBD2 (5 bases). CDR3 length equals 14 residues. The germline CDR1 and CDR2 sequences are SGHRS and YFSETQ. The CDR3 loop reads CASSRTTRTGELLF. As DNA, the CDR3 is TGCGCCAGCAGCCGAACCACTAGAACCGGGGAGCTGCTTTTT.

V usage is TRBV20-1 and J usage is TRBJ1-1; D gene ambiguous. This CDR3 contains 16 residues. Germline-derived CDR1 and CDR2 are DFQATT and SNEGSKA (reference sequence). V dropped 3 bases and J dropped 0 bases, with 17 bases sitting between them. CDR3 nucleotide sequence: TGCAGTGCTAGTAGAGCTTGGAGGGCAATGAACACTGAAGCTTTCTTT. Translation: CSASRAWRAMNTEAFF.

This chain connects TRBV29-1 to TRBJ2-6, with D perhaps TRBD2 (6 bases). The germline V gene has CDR1 SQVTM and CDR2 ANQGSEA. The germline V and J ends were trimmed by 5 bases and 2 bases, with 13 bases remaining between them. The CDR3 is made up of 15 amino acids. In nucleotides, the CDR3 is TGCAGCGTTTACGGGGAGGCGGCTGGGGCCAACGTCCTGACTTTC. Translating it yields CSVYGEAAGANVLTF.

This clonotype was counted at least ten times. V and J are TRBV11-1 and TRBJ1-1, with a tentative D call TRBD1 (6 bases). The CDR3 spans 14 residues. V was shortened by 5 bases and J by 2 bases, with 12 bases between the two germline ends. Looked up from germline, CDR1 is SGHAT and CDR2 is FQDESV (reference sequence). The CDR3 DNA follows: TGTGCCAGCAGCCTTGGACAGAGTAACACTGAAGCTTTCTTT. Amino acids: CASSLGQSNTEAFF.

This clonotype was found many times. The chain carries TRBV6-2 or TRBV6-3 and TRBJ1-2; no clear D. The germline V and J ends were trimmed by 2 bases and 6 bases, with 7 bases remaining between them. This CDR3 spans 12 amino acids. Looked up from germline, CDR1 is MNHEY and CDR2 is SVGEGT. In DNA form, the CDR3 reads TGTGCCAGCAGTTACACTCACCATGGCTACACCTTC. Translating gives CASSYTHHGYTF.

The chain carries TRBV14 and TRBJ2-7; tentatively, D is TRBD2 (5 bases). V gave up 1 base and J gave up 8 bases, with 9 bases separating them. Looked up from germline, CDR1 is SGHDN and CDR2 is FVKESK. The CDR3 consists of 12 residues. The CDR3 bases are TGTGCCAGCAGCCAAGTTCAGCGGCAGCAGTACTTC. The encoded protein is CASSQVQRQQYF. The full variable domain, with the rest looked up from reference TRBV14 and TRBJ2-7, is EAGVTQFPSHSVIEKGQTVTLRCDPISGHDNLYWYRRVMGKEIKFLLHFVKESKQDESGMPNNRFLAERTGGTYSTLKVQPAELEDSGVYFCASSQVQRQQYFGPGTRLTVT.

This clonotype was seen repeatedly, ten times or more. The rearrangement joins TRBV30 to TRBJ1-1; weak D call: TRBD1 (5 bases). Germline V gene lookup returns CDR1 GTSNPN and CDR2 SVGIG (reference sequence). The CDR3 is 14 amino acids. Trimming took off 7 bases at V and 6 bases at J, with 21 bases between the two ends. This CDR3 reads CALRGLLGQPEAFF. CDR3 coding DNA: TGTGCCTTAAGGGGACTCCTCGGGCAGCCTGAAGCTTTCTTT.

To note about this clonotype: This probably arose from a read error, given a far larger clone one base away. The rearrangement joins TRBV2 to TRBJ1-1, with D maybe TRBD1 (5 bases). The J call is in doubt because the DNA end fits TRBJ1-6 better. CDR3 length: 14 residues. Germline V gene sequence: CDR1 SNHLY, CDR2 FYNNEI. The CDR3, as DNA: TGTGCCAGCAGGGCCGGGGCAGAAATTTCACCCCTCCACTTT. Protein product: CASRAGAEISPLHF.

V usage is TRBV29-1 and J usage is TRBJ2-2; D call uncertain. The length of the CDR3 is 12 residues. V lost 3 bases and J lost 5, with 7 bases in between. Germline V gene lookup returns CDR1 SQVTM and CDR2 ANQGSEA. CDR3 bases: TGCAGCGTTGATAGGGATACCGGGGAGCTGTTTTTT. It encodes CSVDRDTGELFF.

The DNA of the CDR3 is TGCAGTGCTAGAGGGTTAACCCGCGGGCCGGAAGCGGCCTACAATGAGCAGTTCTTC. Translation gives CSARGLTRGPEAAYNEQFF. The chain employs TRBV20-1 and TRBJ2-1; TRBD2 is a possible D gene (5 bases). V lost 1 base, J lost 2 bases, and 24 bases lay in between. The germline gives CDR1 DFQATT, CDR2 SNEGSKA (reference sequence). This CDR3 is 19 amino acids long.

This clonotype was seen only a few times. The V gene is TRBV6-5, the J gene TRBJ2-5; possibly TRBD1 for D (5 bases). Trimming took 0 bases from V and 4 from J, leaving 15 bases between them. The CDR3 runs to 16 residues. Per the germline V gene, CDR1 is MNHEY and CDR2 is SVGAGI. The CDR3 coding sequence is TGTGCCAGCAGTTACTCGTGGCAGGGTATGAGAGAGACCCAGTACTTC. Translated, it gives CASSYSWQGMRETQYF.

In this sample, this clonotype turned up a few times. The CDR3 nucleotides are TGCAGTGCCCAGGGGACTAGCGGAATGGGGAACACCGGGGAGCTGTTTTTT. This encodes CSAQGTSGMGNTGELFF. The V gene is TRBV20-1, the J gene TRBJ2-2, with TRBD2 matching 11 bases. V was pared by 6 bases and J by 1 base, with 10 bases of the junction left unmatched. Germline V gene data show CDR1 as DFQATT and CDR2 as SNEGSKA (reference sequence). The CDR3 loop spans 17 amino acids.

The chain has TRBV20-1 and TRBJ2-7, with TRBD1 matching over 9 bases. This CDR3 is 14 amino acids long. V gave up 0 bases and J gave up 3 bases; unmatched junction bases: 3. Per germline, CDR1 DFQATT and CDR2 SNEGSKA (reference sequence). This chain's CDR3 is CSARDGTGHYEQYF. DNA of the CDR3: TGCAGTGCTAGAGATGGGACAGGGCACTACGAGCAGTACTTC.

There are many counts of this clonotype. CDR3 nucleotides: TGTGCCAGCAGCCAAACGGGACAGTCCTACGAGCAGTACTTC. Translated, it gives CASSQTGQSYEQYF. This chain links TRBV7-9 with TRBJ2-7; 7 nucleotides align to TRBD1. Germline-derived CDR1 and CDR2 are SEHNR and FQNEAQ (reference sequence). The CDR3 loop spans 14 amino acids. V was clipped by 5 bases and J by 1 base; unmatched bases: 5.

V usage is TRBV7-2 and J usage is TRBJ1-2; 12 nucleotides match TRBD1. The germline gives CDR1 SGHTA, CDR2 FQGNSA. J gave up 7 bases and V 1 base, and 4 bases lay outside the gene matches. The CDR3 runs 15 residues. This chain's CDR3 is CASSLGDRGRGGYTF. CDR3 coding DNA: TGTGCCAGCAGCTTAGGGGACAGGGGGCGCGGTGGCTACACCTTC.

The V gene is TRBV29-1, the J gene TRBJ2-7; 8 bases are a match to TRBD2. The V and J ends lost 2 bases and 3 bases, in that order; junction bases with no gene match: 6. CDR1 and CDR2 (germline): SQVTM, ANQGSEA. The CDR3 consists of 14 residues. The CDR3 loop reads CSVELAGHHYEQYF. CDR3 DNA: TGCAGCGTTGAACTAGCGGGCCACCACTACGAGCAGTACTTC.

The chain has TRBV20-1 and TRBJ1-4; D might be TRBD1 (6 bases). The CDR3 covers 15 residues. The germline gives CDR1 DFQATT, CDR2 SNEGSKA (reference sequence). The V and J ends lost 5 bases and 6 bases respectively, with 19 bases between them. The CDR3 is CSAPWVDRPDEKLFF. The CDR3 nucleotides are TGCAGTGCTCCTTGGGTCGACAGGCCGGATGAAAAACTGTTTTTT.

This clonotype was counted between two and nine times. The chain joins TRBV4-1 to TRBJ2-7; 8 nucleotides align to TRBD1. CDR1 MGHRA and CDR2 YSYEKL come from the germline V gene. V lost 4 bases, J lost 6 bases, and 8 bases stayed unmatched. The CDR3 runs to 14 residues. The CDR3 protein is CASSPFRDRPEQYF. In DNA, the CDR3 is TGCGCCAGCAGCCCTTTCCGGGACAGGCCCGAGCAGTACTTC.

This clonotype has a count of ten or more. The chain has TRBV6-1 and TRBJ1-2, with TRBD1 identical over 11 bases. J gave up 8 bases and V 4 bases, and 6 bases lay outside the gene matches. The germline V gene encodes CDR1 MNHNS and CDR2 SASEGT. There are 14 residues in the CDR3. Here the CDR3 DNA reads TGTGCCAGCAGTGTCGGACAGGGGGCTAGGGGCTACACCTTC. It encodes CASSVGQGARGYTF.

This chain links TRBV7-6 with TRBJ2-7, with D uncertain. The ends were cut back, 5 bases at V and 7 bases at J, with 12 bases in the middle. Germline CDR1 SGHVS, CDR2 FNYEAQ. The CDR3 is made up of 12 amino acids. The CDR3 here is CASSPYEGEQYF. The DNA for the CDR3 is TGTGCCAGCAGCCCGTATGAAGGGGAGCAGTACTTC.